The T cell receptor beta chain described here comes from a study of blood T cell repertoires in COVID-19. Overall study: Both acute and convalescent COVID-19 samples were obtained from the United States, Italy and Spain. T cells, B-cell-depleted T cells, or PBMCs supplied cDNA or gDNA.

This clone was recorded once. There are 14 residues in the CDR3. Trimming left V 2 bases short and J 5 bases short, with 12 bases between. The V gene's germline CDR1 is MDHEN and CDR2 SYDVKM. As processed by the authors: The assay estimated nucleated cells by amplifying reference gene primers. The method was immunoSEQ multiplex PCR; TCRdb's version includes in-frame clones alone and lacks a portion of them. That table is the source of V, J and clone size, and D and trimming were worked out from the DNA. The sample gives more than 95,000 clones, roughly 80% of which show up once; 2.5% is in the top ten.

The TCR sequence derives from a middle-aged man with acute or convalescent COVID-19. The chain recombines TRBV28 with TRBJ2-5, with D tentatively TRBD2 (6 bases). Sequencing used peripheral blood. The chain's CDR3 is CASSLGGRRETQYF. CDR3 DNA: TGTGCCAGCAGTTTAGGAGGGAGACGGGAGACCCAGTACTTC.